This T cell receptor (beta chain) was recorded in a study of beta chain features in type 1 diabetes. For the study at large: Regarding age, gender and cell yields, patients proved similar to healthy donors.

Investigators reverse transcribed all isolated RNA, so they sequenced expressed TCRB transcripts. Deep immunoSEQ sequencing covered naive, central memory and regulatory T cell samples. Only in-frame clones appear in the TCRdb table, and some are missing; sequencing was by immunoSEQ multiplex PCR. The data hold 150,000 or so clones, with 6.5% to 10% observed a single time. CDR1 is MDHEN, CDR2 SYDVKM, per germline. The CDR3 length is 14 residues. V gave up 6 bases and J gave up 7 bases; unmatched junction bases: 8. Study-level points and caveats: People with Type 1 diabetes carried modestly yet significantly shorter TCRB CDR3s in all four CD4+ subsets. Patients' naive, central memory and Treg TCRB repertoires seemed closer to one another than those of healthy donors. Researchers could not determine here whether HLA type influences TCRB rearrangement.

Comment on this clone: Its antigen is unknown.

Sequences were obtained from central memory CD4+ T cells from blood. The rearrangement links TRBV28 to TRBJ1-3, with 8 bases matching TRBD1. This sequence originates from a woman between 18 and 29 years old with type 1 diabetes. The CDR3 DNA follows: TGTGCCAGCAGGTCAGGACAGGGTGGCAACACCATATATTTT. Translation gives CASRSGQGGNTIYF.